This is a list of T cell receptor beta chains from one sample in a study of cytomegalovirus exposure and HLA in healthy donors. Sequencing used immunoSEQ multiplex PCR; TCRdb keeps in-frame clones, though not all of them. The sample has some 210,000 clones; 75% to 80% are singletons. The sample comprised PBMCs. The receptors stem from a young woman in good health and CMV-seropositive. The CDR3 runs from the conserved cysteine through the conserved F or W. D genes are given only for firm matches. For some rows the clone size is stated as once, few or many, or as a class when expanded; others skip it.

DNA | CDR3 | D | length | J | size | V
TGTGCCAGCTCAAGCCTTAAGGAAGCTTTCTTT | CASSSLKEAFF | - | 11 | TRBJ1-1 | - | TRBV18
TGTGCCAGCAGCCAAGAGGTTTCGCGGGGACGAGGAAACACCATATATTTT | CASSQEVSRGRGNTIYF | - | 17 | TRBJ1-3 | - | TRBV4-2
TGTGCCAGCAGCCTCGGCCCAGGGACAGATACGCAGTATTTT | CASSLGPGTDTQYF | - | 14 | TRBJ2-3 | few | TRBV7-9
TGTGCCAGCAGCTTGGGAGCAGGGAACACCGGGGAGCTGTTTTTT | CASSLGAGNTGELFF | - | 15 | TRBJ2-2 | - | TRBV5-4
TGTGCCAGCAGGGAAGGACAGAACTATGGCTACACCTTC | CASREGQNYGYTF | - | 13 | TRBJ1-2 | - | TRBV27
TGCAGCGTAGGACTAGCTTATACTGGGGAGCTGTTTTTT | CSVGLAYTGELFF | TRBD2 | 13 | TRBJ2-2 | - | TRBV29-1
TGCGCCAGCAGCTTGGTTAGGACAGGGGAACTACAAGAAGCTTTCTTT | CASSLVRTGELQEAFF | TRBD1 | 16 | TRBJ1-1 | few | TRBV5-1
TGCGCCAGCAGTCAATTCGGCGGGACTCCTGACTATGGCTACACCTTC | CASSQFGGTPDYGYTF | - | 16 | TRBJ1-2 | - | TRBV23-1
TGTGCCAGCTTTAAAGGGGGACAGGGGTACACTGAAGCTTTCTTT | CASFKGGQGYTEAFF | TRBD1 | 15 | TRBJ1-1 | - | TRBV14
TGTGCCAGCAGCACCCCCCAGGTGTATAAAACTGAAGCTTTCTTT | CASSTPQVYKTEAFF | - | 15 | TRBJ1-1 | - | TRBV28
TGCAGCGTCGCGGGGGGGCTTGTACGCGAGCAGTACTTC | CSVAGGLVREQYF | TRBD2 | 13 | TRBJ2-7 | - | TRBV29-1
TGTGCCAGTAGCAACCGGGCCCCGACTAGCGGGAGGGCCTACGAGCAGTACTTC | CASSNRAPTSGRAYEQYF | TRBD2 | 18 | TRBJ2-7 | - | TRBV19
TGTGCCAGCACCACCTTTGGGGGGGCCTACACTGAAGCTTTCTTT | CASTTFGGAYTEAFF | - | 15 | TRBJ1-1 | - | TRBV2
TGCGCCCGCTCCGGGGGAATCCCTACGAATCAGCCCCAGCATTTT | CARSGGIPTNQPQHF | - | 15 | TRBJ1-5 | - | TRBV23-1
TGCGCCAGCAGTCCCTCCTTACGAGGGAACATCTACGAGCAGTACTTC | CASSPSLRGNIYEQYF | - | 16 | TRBJ2-7 | - | TRBV5-1
TGTGCCAGCAGTGACCCCACGGACAGGGAATCAGAAACTGAAGCTTTCTTT | CASSDPTDRESETEAFF | TRBD1 | 17 | TRBJ1-1 | - | TRBV2
TGTGCCAGCAGTTCCGGACGTGGACGGGGTGATACGCAGTATTTT | CASSSGRGRGDTQYF | - | 15 | TRBJ2-3 | - | TRBV6-5
TGTGCCAGCAGTCTAACCGGGACAGCTCTCAATCAGCCCCAGCATTTT | CASSLTGTALNQPQHF | TRBD1 | 16 | TRBJ1-5 | - | TRBV27
TGTGCCAGCAGCGTAGTAGGGCGGGGGGCCGTCCGCAATCAGCCCCAGCATTTT | CASSVVGRGAVRNQPQHF | - | 18 | TRBJ1-5 | - | TRBV9
TGTGCCAGCAGCCCTCCCGGGGTTGACAATCAGCCCCAGCATTTT | CASSPPGVDNQPQHF | - | 15 | TRBJ1-5 | - | TRBV7-9
TGTGCCAGCAGCCGGACAGTGCAACAAGAGACCCAGTACTTC | CASSRTVQQETQYF | - | 14 | TRBJ2-5 | once | TRBV6-5
TGTGCCTGGAGTGTACGTAGGGGCGCTGGAAACACCATATATTTT | CAWSVRRGAGNTIYF | - | 15 | TRBJ1-3 | once | TRBV30
TGCGCCAGCAGCCAAGAAAATGCCAGGGACCTCCACTTT | CASSQENARDLHF | - | 13 | TRBJ1-6 | few | TRBV4-1
TGTGCCAGCAGTTACTCGCCGGAGGGACCCAGTCATGAGCAGTTCTTC | CASSYSPEGPSHEQFF | - | 16 | TRBJ2-1 | many | TRBV6-6
TGTGCCAGCAAGCCAGGGGGCGCGGGGTACGAGCAGTACTTC | CASKPGGAGYEQYF | TRBD1 | 14 | TRBJ2-7 | - | TRBV28
TGCGCCAGCAGCCCTAGGGCAGGGAGCACAGATACGCAGTATTTT | CASSPRAGSTDTQYF | - | 15 | TRBJ2-3 | - | TRBV4-3
TGTGCCAGCAGCTTAAGGCGGGGAGAGACCCAGTACTTC | CASSLRRGETQYF | - | 13 | TRBJ2-5 | once | TRBV7-3
TGCGCCAGCAGCCAAGATTGGACAGGGGAGGACACTGAAGCTTTCTTT | CASSQDWTGEDTEAFF | TRBD1 | 16 | TRBJ1-1 | - | TRBV4-3